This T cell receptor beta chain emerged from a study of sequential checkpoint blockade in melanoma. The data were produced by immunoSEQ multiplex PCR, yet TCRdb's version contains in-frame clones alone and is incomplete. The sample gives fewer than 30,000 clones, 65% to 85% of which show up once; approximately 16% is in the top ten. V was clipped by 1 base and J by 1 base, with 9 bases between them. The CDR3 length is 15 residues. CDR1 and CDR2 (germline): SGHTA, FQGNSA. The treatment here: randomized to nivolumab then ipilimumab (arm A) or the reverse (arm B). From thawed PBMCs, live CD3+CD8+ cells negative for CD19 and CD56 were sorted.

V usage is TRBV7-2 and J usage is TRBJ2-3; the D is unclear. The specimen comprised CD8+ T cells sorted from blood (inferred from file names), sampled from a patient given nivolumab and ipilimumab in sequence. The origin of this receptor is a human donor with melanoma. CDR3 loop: CASSLVGRRTDTQYF. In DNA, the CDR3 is TGTGCCAGCAGCTTAGTGGGCCGGCGCACAGATACGCAGTATTTT.